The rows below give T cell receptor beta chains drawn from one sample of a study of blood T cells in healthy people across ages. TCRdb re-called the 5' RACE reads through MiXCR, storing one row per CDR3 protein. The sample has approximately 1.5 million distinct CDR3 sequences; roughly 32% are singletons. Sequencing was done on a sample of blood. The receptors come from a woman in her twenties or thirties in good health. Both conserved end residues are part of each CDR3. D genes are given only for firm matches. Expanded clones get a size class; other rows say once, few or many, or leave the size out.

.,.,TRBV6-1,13,CASSERRLDEQYF
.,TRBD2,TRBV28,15,CASSLSSGGENRQYF
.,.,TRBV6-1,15,CASSELWAFNTEAFF
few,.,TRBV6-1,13,CASSIRSNQPQHF
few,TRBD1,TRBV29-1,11,CSVQDRVGYTF
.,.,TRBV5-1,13,CASSLLTPYGYTF
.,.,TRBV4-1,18,CASSQASKGVGNTDTQYF
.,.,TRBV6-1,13,CASSEVVAGFRFF
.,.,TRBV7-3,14,CASSLRGRSDTQYF
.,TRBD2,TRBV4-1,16,CASSQEPGLAADEQFF
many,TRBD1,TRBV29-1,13,CSARTGSNYEQYF
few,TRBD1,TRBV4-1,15,CASSPQGAPLGEQYF
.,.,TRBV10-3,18,CAISEGEGTGEVLPTQYF
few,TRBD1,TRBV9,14,CASTGGTGVSPLHF
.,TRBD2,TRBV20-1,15,CSAGRLAGSYNEQFF
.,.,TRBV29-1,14,CSVGAGRQDTEAFF
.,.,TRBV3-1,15,CASSQDLRDGETQYF
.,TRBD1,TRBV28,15,CASFTGGALDTEAFF
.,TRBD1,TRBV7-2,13,CACSRTGVEKLFF
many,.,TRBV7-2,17,CASSPRGSRSGANVLTF
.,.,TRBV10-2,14,CASRGWESSYEQYF
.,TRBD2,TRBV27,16,CASGLLAGAPTDAQYF
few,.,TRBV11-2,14,CASSSDSYYNEQFF
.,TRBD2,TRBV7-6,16,CASSTRLAGSYNEQFF
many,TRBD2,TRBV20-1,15,CSAALAGGYIGEQYF
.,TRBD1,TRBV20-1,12,CSAEGAQETQYF
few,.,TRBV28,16,CASSLSGWRAKETQYF
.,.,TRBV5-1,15,CASSPGADSNQPQHF
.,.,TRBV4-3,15,CASSQDSLVTGELFF
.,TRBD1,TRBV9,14,CASSVGQILYGYTF